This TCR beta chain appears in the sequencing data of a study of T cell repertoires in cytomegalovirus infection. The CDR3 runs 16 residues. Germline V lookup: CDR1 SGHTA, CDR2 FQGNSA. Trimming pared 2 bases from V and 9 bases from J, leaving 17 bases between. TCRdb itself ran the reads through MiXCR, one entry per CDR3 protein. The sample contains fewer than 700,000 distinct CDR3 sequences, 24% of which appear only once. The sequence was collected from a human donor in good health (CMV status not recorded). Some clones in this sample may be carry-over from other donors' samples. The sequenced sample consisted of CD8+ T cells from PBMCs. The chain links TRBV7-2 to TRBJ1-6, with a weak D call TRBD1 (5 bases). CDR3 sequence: CASSLRHGRESSPLHF. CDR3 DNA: TGTGCCAGCAGCTTAAGGCACGGCAGGGAGTCTTCACCCCTCCACTTT.